Each of the 17 T cell receptor beta chains below was sequenced from the same sample in a study of blood T cell repertoires in COVID-19. Clones were read by immunoSEQ multiplex PCR, and TCRdb kept only the in-frame ones, dropping some. The table shows about 92,000 clones, with 75% to 90% occurring only once. Source material: peripheral blood. These TCRs come from a man at least 80 years old with acute or convalescent COVID-19.

The rearrangement uses TRBV2 and TRBJ1-2; no clear D. CDR1 and CDR2 (germline): SNHLY, FYNNEI. The CDR3 extends over 14 amino acids. V shed 2 bases and J shed 4 bases, with 11 bases lying between them. The CDR3 sequence: CASSESGERYGYTF. As DNA, the CDR3 is TGTGCCAGCAGTGAAAGTGGGGAGCGCTATGGCTACACCTTC.

CDR3 DNA sequence: TGTGCCACCAGCAGAGATTTCGCAGGGGCTGGCTACACCTTC. Translation: CATSRDFAGAGYTF. J is TRBJ1-2 and V is TRBV15; D perhaps matches TRBD1 (6 bases). Germline V lookup: CDR1 LNHNV, CDR2 YYDKDF (reference sequence). This CDR3 has 14 residues. V lost 0 bases and J lost 7, with 12 bases in between.

CDR3 loop: CASSPGTGEIQETQYF. The DNA for the CDR3 is TGTGCCAGCAGTCCCGGGACAGGTGAAATACAAGAGACCCAGTACTTC. The genes are TRBV7-9 and TRBJ2-5; 8 bases align to TRBD1. CDR1 and CDR2 (germline): SEHNR, FQNEAQ (reference sequence). The CDR3 runs 16 residues. V lost 6 bases and J lost 2; bases outside the gene matches: 11.

The rearrangement links TRBV5-1 to TRBJ2-3; 8 bases fit TRBD2. Germline trimming cut 4 bases from V and 0 bases from J; bases unmatched to any gene: 4. The CDR3 is 15 residues long. Germline-derived CDR1 and CDR2 are SGHRS and YFSETQ. The DNA for the CDR3 is TGCGCCAGCAGCATAGCGGGGTCTAGCACAGATACGCAGTATTTT. This translates into CASSIAGSSTDTQYF.

V gene TRBV7-3 combines with J gene TRBJ2-7, with 10 bases lining up with TRBD2. The V and J ends lost 4 bases and 2 bases, in that order; junction bases with no gene match: 5. CDR1 is SGHTA and CDR2 is FQGTGA in the germline V gene. This CDR3 is built from 15 residues. The DNA of the CDR3 is TGTGCCAGCAGCTCTAGCGGGAGAGGCCCCTACGAGCAGTACTTC. Translated: CASSSSGRGPYEQYF.

This clone was seen only once. The V and J genes are TRBV7-6 and TRBJ2-3, with TRBD2 as a possible D gene (6 bases). Germline values: CDR1 SGHVS, CDR2 FNYEAQ. Trimming took off 2 bases at V and 3 bases at J, with 12 bases between the two ends. The length of the CDR3 is 15 residues. The CDR3 DNA reads TGTGCCAGCAGCTTAAACGGAGCGGGTACAGATACGCAGTATTTT. Its protein is CASSLNGAGTDTQYF.

The CDR3 region is CASSFSEAISPRGEQYF. For the CDR3, the DNA is TGTGCCAGCAGCTTTTCAGAGGCAATATCCCCCCGGGGGGAGCAGTACTTC. This chain connects TRBV7-2 to TRBJ2-7, with D tentatively TRBD2 (6 bases). The germline V and J ends were trimmed by 3 bases and 7 bases, with 25 bases remaining between them. The CDR3 contains 17 residues. Germline values: CDR1 SGHTA, CDR2 FQGNSA.

The CDR3 here is CSVEFGKLFF. The CDR3, as DNA: TGCAGCGTTGAATTCGGGAAACTGTTTTTT. V is TRBV29-1 and J is TRBJ1-4; D not resolved. The V end was cut by 2 bases, the J end by 11 bases, with 6 bases between. CDR1 is SQVTM and CDR2 is ANQGSEA in the germline V gene. This CDR3 is 10 amino acids long.

The chain joins TRBV3-1 (or the pseudogene TRBV3-2) to TRBJ2-4; weak D call: TRBD1 (6 bases). The length of the CDR3 is 15 residues. Trimming pared 4 bases from V and 0 bases from J, leaving 10 bases between. The germline gives CDR1 LGHDT, CDR2 YNNKEL (reference sequence). The CDR3 here is CASSLTGPAKNIQYF. Written as DNA, the CDR3 is TGTGCCAGCAGCCTAACAGGGCCAGCCAAAAACATTCAGTACTTC.

This clone was counted a single time. The J gene is TRBJ2-3, the V gene TRBV7-9; no definite D call. The germline V gene has CDR1 SEHNR and CDR2 FQNEAQ (reference sequence). This CDR3 has 12 amino acids. V was clipped by 5 bases and J by 6 bases, with 9 bases between them. CDR3 nucleotide sequence: TGTGCCAGCAGCCTCCCTGTGGATACGCAGTATTTT. Protein product: CASSLPVDTQYF.

V is TRBV6-2 or TRBV6-3 and J is TRBJ2-7; 7 bases line up with TRBD1. The CDR3 loop spans 16 amino acids. V dropped 4 bases and J dropped 4; count of bases not matched to a gene: 13. Germline V gene sequence: CDR1 MNHEY, CDR2 SVGEGT. In DNA form, the CDR3 reads TGTGCCAGCAGTTCAAGCAGATGGGCAGGGGGATACGAGCAGTACTTC. Translated: CASSSSRWAGGYEQYF.

J is TRBJ2-7 and V is TRBV5-4; 8 nucleotides line up with TRBD2. The CDR3 contains 17 residues. The germline V gene has CDR1 SGHNT and CDR2 YYREEE (reference sequence). Germline trimming cut 1 base from V and 2 bases from J; bases unmatched to any gene: 11. The CDR3 nucleotides are TGTGCCAGCAGCTTGAGGGTTACTAGCGGCAGACCCTACGAGCAGTACTTC. Encoded protein: CASSLRVTSGRPYEQYF. Looking up the rest from reference TRBV5-4 and TRBJ2-7 gives the full variable domain: ETGVTQSPTHLIKTRGQQVTLRCSSQSGHNTVSWYQQALGQGPQFIFQYYREEENGRGNFPPRFSGLQFPNYSSELNVNALELDDSALYLCASSLRVTSGRPYEQYFGPGTRLTVT.

The rearrangement links TRBV5-1 to TRBJ2-2, with 12 positions matching TRBD2. CDR1 and CDR2 (germline): SGHRS, YFSETQ. There are 13 residues in the CDR3. After removal of 7 bases from V and 5 bases from J, the junction contained 0 bases not matched to a gene. The CDR3 loop reads CASGTSGTGELFF. CDR3 DNA sequence: TGCGCCAGCGGGACTAGCGGGACCGGGGAGCTGTTTTTT. Variable domain in full (rest from reference TRBV5-1 and TRBJ2-2): KAGVTQTPRYLIKTRGQQVTLSCSPISGHRSVSWYQQTPGQGLQFLFEYFSETQRNKGNFPGRFSGRQFSNSRSEMNVSTLELGDSALYLCASGTSGTGELFFGEGSRLTVL.

The chain uses TRBV19 and TRBJ2-7; 7 nucleotides align to TRBD1. V shed 3 bases, J shed 1 base, and the junction held 12 bases outside the gene matches. The CDR3 is made up of 17 amino acids. Looked up from germline, CDR1 is LNHDA and CDR2 is SQIVND (reference sequence). The CDR3 loop is CASSIDPDRERSYEQYF. The CDR3 DNA is TGTGCCAGTAGTATTGATCCTGACAGGGAGAGGTCCTACGAGCAGTACTTC.

The chain has TRBV18 and TRBJ1-2; TRBD1 matches at 10 bases. The trim removed 6 bases at V and 7 bases at J, leaving 11 bases unmatched. CDR3 length equals 15 residues. Germline loops: CDR1 KGHSH, CDR2 LQKENI. CDR3 nucleotides: TGTGCCAGCTCCTCTTATGAAGACAGGGGGCCTGGCTACACCTTC. It yields the protein CASSSYEDRGPGYTF. Together with reference TRBV18 and TRBJ1-2, the CDR3 gives the full variable domain: NAGVMQNPRHLVRRRGQEARLRCSPMKGHSHVYWYRQLPEEGLKFMVYLQKENIIDESGMPKERFSAEFPKEGPSILRIQQVVRGDSAAYFCASSSYEDRGPGYTFGSGTRLTVV.

Of note for this clone: At one of its ends the junction is not consistent with the germline gene, which may arise from a read error. V usage is TRBV19 and J usage is TRBJ1-5; TRBD1 matches 10 bases. The CDR3 has 14 amino acids. Looked up from germline, CDR1 is LNHDA and CDR2 is SQIVND (reference sequence). The CDR3 sequence is CASTRTGGDQSQHF. CDR3 DNA: TGTGCCAGCACGCGGACAGGGGGGGATCAGTCCCAGCATTTT.

A single count supports this clone. The chain uses TRBV6-5 and TRBJ2-1; 10 bases are shared with TRBD2. J was trimmed by 5 bases and V by 2 bases; bases with no gene match: 6. The CDR3 is 16 residues long. CDR1 and CDR2 from the germline V gene are MNHEY and SVGAGI. CDR3 loop: CASSYELAGKNNEQFF. CDR3 DNA: TGTGCCAGCAGTTACGAACTAGCGGGAAAAAACAATGAGCAGTTCTTC.